Listed here are 16 T cell receptor beta chains from one sample, sequenced in a study of T cell repertoires in cytomegalovirus infection. Their target antigens are unknown. TCRdb analysed the reads with MiXCR anew, one entry per CDR3 protein. The sample includes 570,000 or so distinct CDR3 sequences, almost 40% of them seen just once. This specimen consisted of cultured PBMCs, obtained from culture after CMV antigen stimulation. These receptors were taken from a human donor in good health (CMV status not recorded). Some clones in this sample may be carry-over from other donors' samples.

This clonotype was counted only a few times. The chain has TRBV7-2 and TRBJ2-1; 12 nucleotides align to TRBD2. Germline V gene data show CDR1 as SGHTA and CDR2 as FQGNSA. J gave up 4 bases and V 6 bases, and 13 bases lay outside the gene matches. The CDR3 runs to 18 residues. CDR3 sequence reads: CASSSISSGRAFYNEQFF. In nucleotides, the CDR3 is TGTGCCAGCAGTTCGATTTCTAGCGGGAGGGCCTTTTACAATGAGCAGTTCTTC.

The chain uses TRBV4-3 and TRBJ2-5; 7 positions match TRBD2. The CDR3 has 15 residues. Germline V CDR1 and CDR2: LGHNA, YSLEER. V was clipped by 0 bases and J by 5 bases; unmatched bases: 6. Here the CDR3 DNA reads TGCGCCAGCAGCCAAGAGGGGGGGTTTCCGGAGACCCAGTACTTC. Translating it yields CASSQEGGFPETQYF.

A few counts support this clonotype. V gene TRBV7-6 combines with J gene TRBJ2-7; 10 nucleotides match TRBD1. The V gene's germline CDR1 is SGHVS and CDR2 FNYEAQ. The CDR3 covers 15 residues. The V segment lost 5 bases and the J segment 7 bases; nucleotides outside the gene matches: 11. Here the CDR3 DNA reads TGTGCCAGCAGCGCAGGGGGACAGGGGAGTGGTGAGCAGTACTTC. This gives the protein CASSAGGQGSGEQYF.

The J gene is TRBJ2-7, the V gene TRBV7-8, with D possibly matching TRBD1 (5 bases). CDR1 and CDR2 from the germline V gene are SGHVS and FQNEAQ. The CDR3 length is 15 residues. Trimming left V 4 bases short and J 3 bases short, with 16 bases between. In DNA, the CDR3 is TGTGCCAGCAGCTCAAGGGGCGCAGGGTTCTACGAGCAGTACTTC. Translation: CASSSRGAGFYEQYF.

The chain uses TRBV11-2 and TRBJ2-2; 8 bases agree with TRBD2. This CDR3 is built from 15 residues. Looked up from germline, CDR1 is SGHAT and CDR2 is FQNNGV. The junction had 3 bases not matched to a gene; V was cut back by 3 bases and J by 3 bases. The chain's CDR3 is CASSFGGGDTGELFF. In nucleotides, the CDR3 is TGTGCCAGCAGCTTCGGGGGGGGAGACACCGGGGAGCTGTTTTTT.

V is TRBV7-6 and J is TRBJ2-1; D uncertain. This CDR3 has 11 residues. In germline, CDR1 is SGHVS, CDR2 FNYEAQ. Trimming took off 0 bases at V and 15 bases at J, with 9 bases between the two ends. CDR3 bases: TGTGCCAGCAGCTTAGCCGCCGGGCCGTTCTTC. It codes for CASSLAAGPFF. Looking up the rest from reference TRBV7-6 and TRBJ2-1 gives the full variable domain: GAGVSQSPRYKVTKRGQDVALRCDPISGHVSLYWYRQALGQGPEFLTYFNYEAQQDKSGLPNDRFSAERPEGSISTLTIQRTEQRDSAMYRCASSLAAGPFFGPGTRLTVL.

V gene TRBV10-3 combines with J gene TRBJ2-5; 9 nucleotides align to TRBD2. The germline V gene has CDR1 ENHRY and CDR2 SYGVKD. V was pared by 10 bases and J by 3 bases, with 3 bases of the junction left unmatched. The CDR3 has 12 amino acids. In nucleotides, the CDR3 is TGTGCCACCGGCGGGGGGGAAGAGACCCAGTACTTC. This gives the protein CATGGGEETQYF.

This clonotype was recorded at least ten times. The rearrangement joins TRBV7-6 to TRBJ1-5; weak D call: TRBD1 (5 bases). CDR3 size: 14 residues. Germline V CDR1 and CDR2: SGHVS, FNYEAQ. Trimming pared 0 bases from V and 3 bases from J, leaving 6 bases between. CDR3 sequence: CASSLAGHNQPQHF. CDR3 nucleotides: TGTGCCAGCAGCTTAGCGGGGCACAATCAGCCCCAGCATTTT.

The genes are TRBV7-9 and TRBJ1-3, with D unclear. The CDR3 spans 16 residues. Germline V gene sequence: CDR1 SEHNR, CDR2 FQNEAQ (reference sequence). V was clipped by 5 bases and J by 4 bases, with 18 bases between them. CDR3 region: CASSDAPTPTGNTIYF. The CDR3 DNA reads as TGTGCCAGCAGCGACGCCCCCACTCCGACAGGAAACACCATATATTTT.

The chain recombines TRBV7-6 with TRBJ2-7; D remains ambiguous. The CDR3 extends over 15 amino acids. Germline loops: CDR1 SGHVS, CDR2 FNYEAQ. The V end lost 6 bases, the J end lost 0 bases, and 15 bases lay between the germline ends. The CDR3 loop reads CASRFRDGPSYEQYF. CDR3 sequence (DNA): TGTGCCAGCAGGTTCAGAGACGGTCCCTCCTACGAGCAGTACTTC.

The V gene is TRBV29-1, the J gene TRBJ2-1; 9 nucleotides align to TRBD2. Germline V gene lookup returns CDR1 SQVTM and CDR2 ANQGSEA. V dropped 7 bases and J dropped 9; count of bases not matched to a gene: 7. The CDR3 is 12 residues long. CDR3 coding DNA: TGCAGCGCTGGGACTAGCTGGGGTGAGCAGTTCTTC. Amino acid sequence: CSAGTSWGEQFF.

The gene calls are TRBV28 and TRBJ1-4; D not resolved. The CDR3 length is 16 residues. Germline V CDR1 and CDR2: MDHEN, SYDVKM. V lost 1 base to trimming and J lost 4 bases, with 13 bases between them. The CDR3, as DNA: TGTGCCAGCAGTTTATACATGATCGGAGTTAATGAAAAACTGTTTTTT. Its protein is CASSLYMIGVNEKLFF.

This chain joins TRBV19 and TRBJ1-5, with D possibly being TRBD1 (5 bases). CDR3 length equals 12 residues. Germline CDR1 reads LNHDA; CDR2 reads SQIVND (reference sequence). Trimming cost V 6 bases and J 9 bases, with 12 bases left between them. CDR3 in amino acids: CASSRQFRPQHF. For the CDR3, the DNA is TGTGCCAGTAGCAGACAGTTTCGGCCCCAGCATTTT.

The V and J genes are TRBV6-6 and TRBJ2-5, with 13 bases aligning to TRBD2. J was trimmed by 5 bases and V by 2 bases; bases with no gene match: 11. CDR3 length: 18 amino acids. From germline, CDR1 is MNHNY and CDR2 SVGAGI (reference sequence). The CDR3 nucleotides read TGTGCCAGCAGTTACACTTGGACTAGCGGGAGAGGTGGGGAGACCCAGTACTTC. Protein: CASSYTWTSGRGGETQYF.

This clonotype came up a few times. The V and J genes are TRBV6-5 and TRBJ1-2; weak D call: TRBD1 (5 bases). The germline V and J ends were trimmed by 5 bases and 1 base, with 17 bases remaining between them. Germline V gene lookup returns CDR1 MNHEY and CDR2 SVGAGI. The CDR3 sequence is 16 residues long. This chain's CDR3 is CASSRTTGRHNYGYTF. CDR3 sequence (DNA): TGTGCCAGCAGTCGAACTACAGGTCGTCATAACTATGGCTACACCTTC.

The rearrangement links TRBV6-6 to TRBJ2-3; TRBD2 matches at 8 bases. Per germline, CDR1 MNHNY and CDR2 SVGAGI (reference sequence). The CDR3 is 15 amino acids. The V and J ends lost 7 bases and 2 bases, in that order; junction bases with no gene match: 8. The CDR3 DNA reads as TGTGCCAGCAAGAGCGGGGGCCCCTTCACAGATACGCAGTATTTT. The encoded protein is CASKSGGPFTDTQYF.